These 26 T cell receptor beta chains originate from one sample sequenced in a study of blood T cell repertoires in COVID-19. The repertoire was sequenced with immunoSEQ multiplex PCR; TCRdb's copy has only in-frame clones and lacks some. The sample carries under 75,000 clones, less than 75% recorded once. Sequencing was performed on peripheral blood. These receptors originate from a man aged 60-69 years with acute or convalescent COVID-19.

By proportion, this clone is medium-sized. V usage is TRBV27 and J usage is TRBJ2-2; TRBD1 matches 8 bases. With V trimmed by 6 bases and J by 3 bases, 0 bases remained unmatched. From germline, CDR1 is MNHEY and CDR2 SMNVEV (reference sequence). This CDR3 has 13 amino acids. In nucleotides, the CDR3 is TGTGCCAGCAGGACAGGGGACACCGGGGAGCTGTTTTTT. Its translation is CASRTGDTGELFF.

This rearrangement joins TRBV24-1 to TRBJ1-2; 7 nucleotides line up with TRBD1. The CDR3 is 14 residues long. The V and J ends lost 5 bases and 3 bases, in that order; junction bases with no gene match: 5. Looked up from germline, CDR1 is KGHDR and CDR2 is SFDVKD. The CDR3 DNA reads TGTGCCACCAGTGGTACTACAGGGGACTATGGCTACACCTTC. It specifies CATSGTTGDYGYTF.

This sequence joins TRBV9 and TRBJ2-3; possibly TRBD2 for D (6 bases). The CDR3 runs 15 residues. Trimming shortened V by 3 bases and J by 1 base, and 12 bases separated the two germline ends. Germline CDR1 is SGDLS and CDR2 is YYNGEE. The CDR3 here is CASSADGRRTDTQYF. The CDR3 DNA is TGTGCCAGCAGCGCCGACGGGAGACGCACAGATACGCAGTATTTT.

V gene TRBV19 combines with J gene TRBJ2-5; the match to TRBD1 covers 7 bases. This CDR3 is built from 20 residues. The V segment lost 4 bases and the J segment 1 base; nucleotides outside the gene matches: 21. CDR1 and CDR2 from the germline V gene are LNHDA and SQIVND (reference sequence). CDR3 sequence reads: CASSSLPGTALLRGQETQYF. DNA for the CDR3: TGTGCCAGTAGTAGCCTACCCGGGACAGCCCTACTCCGGGGCCAAGAGACCCAGTACTTC.

The chain has TRBV7-9 and TRBJ1-4; D is uncertain. The ends were cut back, 3 bases at V and 10 bases at J, with 9 bases in the middle. Germline V gene data show CDR1 as SEHNR and CDR2 as FQNEAQ (reference sequence). This CDR3 contains 12 residues. The DNA for the CDR3 is TGTGCCAGCAGCTTCCACGTGGCAAAACTGTTTTTT. It is translated as CASSFHVAKLFF.

The V call is TRBV9, the J call TRBJ1-1; a possible D gene is TRBD1 (6 bases). The germline V and J ends were trimmed by 1 base and 3 bases, with 10 bases remaining between them. CDR3 length: 14 amino acids. CDR1 and CDR2 (germline): SGDLS, YYNGEE. The CDR3 reads CASSVTGRDTEAFF. The CDR3 coding sequence is TGTGCCAGCAGCGTAACAGGGCGGGACACTGAAGCTTTCTTT. Using reference TRBV9 and TRBJ1-1 for the parts outside the CDR3, the full variable domain is DSGVTQTPKHLITATGQRVTLRCSPRSGDLSVYWYQQSLDQGLQFLIQYYNGEERAKGNILERFSAQQFPDLHSELNLSSLELGDSALYFCASSVTGRDTEAFFGQGTRLTVV.

This sequence joins TRBV30 and TRBJ2-1; no clear D. CDR1 is GTSNPN, CDR2 SVGIG, per germline (reference sequence). Trimming took 1 base from V and 15 from J, leaving 16 bases between them. This CDR3 spans 12 amino acids. In nucleotides, the CDR3 is TGTGCCTGGAGTGCCCCATTGGGCCTGTGGTTCTTC. It encodes CAWSAPLGLWFF.

The genes are TRBV28 and TRBJ1-4, with 8 bases fitting TRBD1. The V segment lost 8 bases and the J segment 4 bases; nucleotides outside the gene matches: 3. The CDR3 totals 13 residues. Germline values: CDR1 MDHEN, CDR2 SYDVKM. CDR3 in amino acids: CASGDRGNEKLFF. As DNA, the CDR3 is TGTGCCAGCGGAGACAGGGGTAATGAAAAACTGTTTTTT.

This rearrangement joins TRBV6-1 to TRBJ1-1; D not resolved. The CDR3 has 14 residues. Germline CDR1 MNHNS, CDR2 SASEGT. V was clipped by 2 bases and J by 11 bases, with 18 bases between them. DNA for the CDR3: TGTGCCAGCAGTGAAAAAGGCTCGGCGGTACGGGCTTTCTTT. This translates into CASSEKGSAVRAFF.

This clone was seen just once. This chain links TRBV4-2 with TRBJ1-5; the match to TRBD1 covers 8 bases. With V trimmed by 0 bases and J by 6 bases, 7 bases remained unmatched. Germline V gene lookup returns CDR1 LGHNA and CDR2 YNFKEQ. The CDR3 is 16 residues long. CDR3 sequence: CASSQDEGQGGQPQHF. The CDR3 DNA reads as TGTGCCAGCAGCCAAGACGAAGGACAGGGTGGTCAGCCCCAGCATTTT.

V usage is TRBV5-1 and J usage is TRBJ2-3; 15 nucleotides match TRBD2. The length of the CDR3 is 16 residues. Trimming at V came to 4 bases and at J to 6 bases, leaving 6 bases not matched to a gene. Germline assignment: CDR1 SGHRS and CDR2 YFSETQ. DNA for the CDR3: TGCGCCAGCAGCCCGGGACTAGCGGGGGGCAGGGATACGCAGTATTTT. Translated, it gives CASSPGLAGGRDTQYF.

The chain is built from TRBV11-2 and TRBJ2-5; 7 bases fit TRBD1. Per the germline V gene, CDR1 is SGHAT and CDR2 is FQNNGV. After removal of 1 base from V and 5 bases from J, the junction contained 10 bases not matched to a gene. The CDR3 spans 16 residues. The CDR3 nucleotides are TGTGCCAGCAGCTTAGGAGGGACAGCTCAAAGGGAGACCCAGTACTTC. Amino acid sequence: CASSLGGTAQRETQYF.

The CDR3, as DNA: TGCGCCAGCAGCTCCCGACTAGCGACAGATACGCAGTATTTT. Amino acid sequence: CASSSRLATDTQYF. The chain has TRBV5-1 and TRBJ2-3, with 8 bases aligning to TRBD2. CDR3 length: 14 amino acids. Trimming cost V 3 bases and J 3 bases; bases outside gene matches: 3. Germline lookup yields CDR1 SGHRS and CDR2 YFSETQ.

To note about this clone: At one of its ends the junction is not consistent with the germline gene, which may arise from a read error. The CDR3: CSAGVRDRDAF. The CDR3 DNA reads as TGCAGTGCGGGGGTCAGGGACAGGGATGCCTTC. The V and J genes are TRBV20-1 and TRBJ1-2, with 9 bases fitting TRBD1. The CDR3 length is 11 residues. Per the germline V gene, CDR1 is DFQATT and CDR2 is SNEGSKA (reference sequence).

The V gene is TRBV9, the J gene TRBJ2-4, with D possibly matching TRBD2 (7 bases). The CDR3 is made up of 15 amino acids. V was shortened by 4 bases and J by 6 bases, with 17 bases between the two germline ends. In germline, CDR1 is SGDLS, CDR2 YYNGEE. The CDR3 DNA reads as TGTGCCAGCAGCCAAGGAGGGGGGGACGGAAACATTCAGTACTTC. Residues: CASSQGGGDGNIQYF.

The chain couples TRBV11-2 to TRBJ2-7; D uncertain. Germline V gives CDR1 SGHAT, CDR2 FQNNGV. Trimming pared 5 bases from V and 4 bases from J, leaving 18 bases between. This CDR3 is built from 15 residues. The CDR3: CASSASAGVTYEQYF. For the CDR3, the DNA is TGTGCCAGCAGCGCGTCGGCCGGAGTCACATACGAGCAGTACTTC.

This chain uses TRBV6-5 with TRBJ2-7, with TRBD2 matching 7 bases. J was trimmed by 4 bases and V by 7 bases; bases with no gene match: 13. Germline CDR1 and CDR2: MNHEY and SVGAGI. The CDR3 length is 15 residues. As DNA, the CDR3 is TGTGCCAGCACGCGGGGGTCCATCGGTTGGTACGAGCAGTACGTC. Translation: CASTRGSIGWYEQYV.

On this clone: Different DNA sequences within this sample yield the same CDR3. The chain carries TRBV10-3 and TRBJ2-3; perhaps TRBD2 as D (7 bases). Germline-derived CDR1 and CDR2 are ENHRY and SYGVKD. Deletions cut 3 bases from V and 3 bases from J, with 10 bases between. The CDR3 totals 14 residues. CDR3 DNA: TGTGCCATCAGTGAAGGGGGGGATACAGATACGCAGTATTTT. Encoded protein: CAISEGGDTDTQYF.

This chain links TRBV6-1 with TRBJ2-2; D perhaps matches TRBD1 (5 bases). Looked up from germline, CDR1 is MNHNS and CDR2 is SASEGT. V was shortened by 1 base and J by 6 bases, with 12 bases between the two germline ends. There are 15 residues in the CDR3. The CDR3 bases are TGTGCCAGCAGTGAAGGTGAAAGGGGCCCCGGGGAGCTGTTTTTT. Translated: CASSEGERGPGELFF.

The V call is TRBV2, the J call TRBJ2-2, with a tentative D call TRBD1 (5 bases). Trimming cost V 5 bases and J 7 bases, with 11 bases left between them. The V gene's germline CDR1 is SNHLY and CDR2 FYNNEI. The CDR3 consists of 13 residues. CDR3 bases: TGTGCCAGCAGTCAGGGAAGGAGCGGGGAGCTGTTTTTT. Encoded protein: CASSQGRSGELFF.

The CDR3 spells CASSPRGQRSTDTQYF. The CDR3 DNA sequence: TGTGCCAGCAGCCCGAGGGGACAGAGAAGCACAGATACGCAGTATTTT. The J gene is TRBJ2-3, the V gene TRBV3-1 (or the pseudogene TRBV3-2); 7 bases are shared with TRBD1. J lost 0 bases, V lost 4 bases, and 7 bases had no gene match. CDR1 is LGHDT and CDR2 is YNNKEL in the germline V gene (reference sequence). CDR3 size: 16 residues.

For the CDR3, the DNA is TGTGCCAGTAGTACCGGACAGGGATGGGGTGGGGATGGCTACACCTTC. Protein: CASSTGQGWGGDGYTF. The chain carries TRBV19 and TRBJ1-2; the match to TRBD1 covers 8 bases. CDR1 is LNHDA and CDR2 is SQIVND in the germline V gene (reference sequence). CDR3 length: 16 residues. With V trimmed by 4 bases and J by 6 bases, 13 bases remained unmatched.

The chain carries TRBV20-1 and TRBJ2-3, with D hard to call. The CDR3 sequence is 11 residues long. Germline CDR1 is DFQATT and CDR2 is SNEGSKA (reference sequence). Deletions cut 6 bases from V and 4 bases from J, with 8 bases between. CDR3 region: CSASGSDTQYF. The DNA of the CDR3 is TGCAGTGCATCCGGGTCAGATACGCAGTATTTT.

The chain uses TRBV11-3 and TRBJ2-5, with 7 bases lining up with TRBD1. The CDR3 has 13 amino acids. Germline loops: CDR1 SGHNT, CDR2 YENEEA. Trimming cost V 5 bases and J 6 bases; bases outside gene matches: 6. This CDR3 reads CASSPGTEKTQYF. The CDR3 bases are TGTGCCAGCAGCCCCGGGACAGAGAAGACCCAGTACTTC.

The chain carries TRBV7-3 and TRBJ2-3; tentatively, D is TRBD2 (6 bases). The CDR3 runs 16 residues. V lost 0 bases to trimming and J lost 2 bases, with 12 bases between them. Germline lookup yields CDR1 SGHTA and CDR2 FQGTGA. The chain's CDR3 is CASSLTGRGDTDTQYF. The CDR3 DNA is TGTGCCAGCAGCTTAACTGGGCGGGGAGACACAGATACGCAGTATTTT.

Here the CDR3 DNA reads TGTGCCAGCAGCTTACAAAGCGGGGGAGACAATGAGCAGTTCTTC. This sequence encodes CASSLQSGGDNEQFF. J is TRBJ2-1 and V is TRBV7-2; 8 nucleotides match TRBD2. The germline V gene has CDR1 SGHTA and CDR2 FQGNSA. CDR3 length: 15 amino acids. Germline trimming cut 2 bases from V and 5 bases from J; bases unmatched to any gene: 5.